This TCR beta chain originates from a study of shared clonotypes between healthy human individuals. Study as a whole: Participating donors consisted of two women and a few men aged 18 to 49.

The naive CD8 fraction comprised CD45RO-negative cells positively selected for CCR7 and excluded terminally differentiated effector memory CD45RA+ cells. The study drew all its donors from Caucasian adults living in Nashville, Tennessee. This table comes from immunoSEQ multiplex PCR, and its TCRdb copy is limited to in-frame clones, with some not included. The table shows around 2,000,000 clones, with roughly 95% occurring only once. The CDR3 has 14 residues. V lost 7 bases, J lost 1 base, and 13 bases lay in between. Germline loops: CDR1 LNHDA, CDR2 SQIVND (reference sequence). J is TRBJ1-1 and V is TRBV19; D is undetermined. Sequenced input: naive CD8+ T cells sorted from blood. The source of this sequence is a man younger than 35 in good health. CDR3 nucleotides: TGTGCCAGTACCTCCTTGGGCCCGAACACTGAAGCTTTCTTT. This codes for CASTSLGPNTEAFF.